The 15 T cell receptor beta chains reported below all come from one sample, sequenced in a study of OX40 agonist ivuxolimab in advanced cancers. TCRdb's table, derived via immunoSEQ multiplex PCR, lists solely in-frame clones and lacks some. The sample has 100,000 or so clones, about nine tenths seen once. The sample in question was CD4+ or CD8+ T cells sorted from blood, obtained in a trial of the OX40 agonist ivuxolimab. These TCRs come from an adult with an advanced solid tumor such as melanoma, head and neck, liver or kidney cancer.

Of note for this clone: The identical CDR3 is also encoded by other nucleotide sequences in the sample. The chain employs TRBV18 and TRBJ2-2; D is unresolved. Germline CDR1 is KGHSH and CDR2 is LQKENI. The CDR3 is made up of 14 amino acids. V lost 3 bases and J lost 1, with 6 bases in between. Written as DNA, the CDR3 is TGTGCCAGCTCACCTCTTCAGAACACCGGGGAGCTGTTTTTT. Translated: CASSPLQNTGELFF.

The chain links TRBV30 to TRBJ1-2, with 10 bases lining up with TRBD1. The CDR3 spans 16 residues. V shed 7 bases, J shed 4 bases, and the junction held 15 bases outside the gene matches. Germline-derived CDR1 and CDR2 are GTSNPN and SVGIG (reference sequence). Here the CDR3 reads CAFTPGQGISGYGYTF. Written as DNA, the CDR3 is TGTGCCTTCACTCCGGGACAGGGGATCAGTGGCTATGGCTACACCTTC.

This chain links TRBV19 with TRBJ2-7; D gene ambiguous. Trimming stripped 3 bases from V and 3 bases from J, with 12 bases between. CDR3 length: 14 residues. CDR1 is LNHDA, CDR2 SQIVND, per germline (reference sequence). The CDR3 reads CASSMVGGSYEQYF. The CDR3 nucleotides are TGTGCCAGTAGTATGGTGGGTGGTAGCTACGAGCAGTACTTC.

The chain couples TRBV4-2 to TRBJ2-2, with 13 bases matching TRBD2. The germline CDR1 and CDR2 sequences are LGHNA and YNFKEQ. The CDR3 has 18 residues. V lost 5 bases to trimming and J lost 5 bases; unmatched junction nucleotides: 11. The CDR3 reads CASSYGLAGASWTGELFF. The CDR3 bases are TGTGCCAGCAGCTACGGACTAGCGGGGGCCTCGTGGACCGGGGAGCTGTTTTTT.

This chain links TRBV5-4 with TRBJ1-1, with 7 positions matching TRBD1. The V gene's germline CDR1 is SGHNT and CDR2 YYREEE (reference sequence). V trimming: 0 bases; J trimming: 0 bases; junction bases outside the gene matches: 11. This CDR3 is built from 18 residues. CDR3 DNA: TGTGCCAGCAGCTTGGGGCACCGGACAGGATCCTTGAACACTGAAGCTTTCTTT. Translation: CASSLGHRTGSLNTEAFF.

The chain couples TRBV7-2 to TRBJ2-7, with 7 bases lining up with TRBD2. The germline CDR1 and CDR2 sequences are SGHTA and FQGNSA. J gave up 2 bases and V 1 base, and 8 bases lay outside the gene matches. The CDR3 consists of 16 residues. Here the CDR3 reads CASSLVGSGKPYEQYF. The DNA of the CDR3 is TGTGCCAGCAGCTTAGTGGGGAGCGGGAAGCCCTACGAGCAGTACTTC.

This chain connects TRBV28 to TRBJ1-1; possible D gene TRBD1, 6 bases. Germline assignment: CDR1 MDHEN and CDR2 SYDVKM. CDR3 length equals 14 residues. Trimming pared 11 bases from V and 1 base from J, leaving 17 bases between. The CDR3 sequence: CAAQRTAGNTEAFF. In DNA form, the CDR3 reads TGTGCCGCCCAGAGGACAGCGGGGAACACTGAAGCTTTCTTT.

This CDR3 reads CASSLDGDRAYEQYF. The CDR3 nucleotides read TGCGCCAGCAGCTTGGATGGGGACAGGGCCTACGAGCAGTACTTC. The J gene is TRBJ2-7, the V gene TRBV5-1; 9 bases agree with TRBD1. Per germline, CDR1 SGHRS and CDR2 YFSETQ. The CDR3 length is 15 residues. Trimming at V came to 0 bases and at J to 2 bases, leaving 3 bases not matched to a gene.

The rearrangement joins TRBV2 to TRBJ2-3; D is undetermined. V was shortened by 9 bases and J by 3 bases, with 7 bases between the two germline ends. This CDR3 has 11 amino acids. CDR1 and CDR2 (germline): SNHLY, FYNNEI. The CDR3 loop is CASDETDTQYF. The CDR3 DNA is TGTGCCAGTGATGAGACAGATACGCAGTATTTT.

Note on this clone: At one end the junction does not follow the germline gene, possibly because of a read error. The V and J genes are TRBV11-2 and TRBJ1-2; D is possibly TRBD1 (5 bases). This CDR3 region has 15 residues. CDR1 SGHAT and CDR2 FQNNGV come from the germline V gene. CDR3 sequence reads: CASSSGTRQLYSYTF. CDR3 coding DNA: TGTGCCAGCAGCTCTGGGACCCGCCAGCTCTATAGCTACACCTTC.

In this sample, this clone turned up a few times. The V gene is TRBV4-1, the J gene TRBJ1-4; D might be TRBD1 (5 bases). The V gene's germline CDR1 is MGHRA and CDR2 YSYEKL. This CDR3 region has 15 residues. Trimming pared 4 bases from V and 4 bases from J, leaving 13 bases between. CDR3 loop: CASSPLGVLNEKLFF. CDR3 nucleotides: TGCGCCAGCAGCCCGTTAGGGGTCCTTAATGAAAAACTGTTTTTT.

The rearrangement uses TRBV11-2 and TRBJ1-2; a weak D match, TRBD1 (5 bases). The CDR3 consists of 15 residues. Germline loops: CDR1 SGHAT, CDR2 FQNNGV. V lost 3 bases to trimming and J lost 0 bases, with 11 bases between them. DNA of the CDR3: TGTGCCAGCAGCTTTGGGACGGGAGCTAACTATGGCTACACCTTC. It yields the protein CASSFGTGANYGYTF.

The chain couples TRBV5-1 to TRBJ2-3; 13 bases map to TRBD2. The CDR3 consists of 16 residues. The V segment lost 3 bases and the J segment 4 bases; nucleotides outside the gene matches: 5. The germline CDR1 and CDR2 sequences are SGHRS and YFSETQ. The CDR3 here is CASSSRTSGGADTQYF. DNA for the CDR3: TGCGCCAGCAGCTCCCGGACTAGCGGGGGCGCAGATACGCAGTATTTT.

This clone was counted only a few times. The V and J genes are TRBV6-5 and TRBJ1-1; no clear D gene. Trimming took off 10 bases at V and 0 bases at J, with 12 bases between the two ends. Germline assignment: CDR1 MNHEY and CDR2 SVGAGI. The CDR3 loop spans 13 amino acids. DNA of the CDR3: TGTGCCATTCACAGTAGGCTGAACACTGAAGCTTTCTTT. As protein: CAIHSRLNTEAFF.

The rearrangement uses TRBV2 and TRBJ2-7, with TRBD1 matching over 12 bases. Trimming took 3 bases from V and 6 from J; bases not matched to a gene: 6. The germline V gene encodes CDR1 SNHLY and CDR2 FYNNEI. The CDR3 consists of 15 residues. CDR3 sequence: CASSETGTGGGEQYF. The CDR3 nucleotides are TGTGCCAGCAGTGAGACCGGGACAGGGGGCGGCGAGCAGTACTTC.